The rows below give T cell receptor beta chains drawn from one sample of a study of cytomegalovirus exposure and HLA in healthy donors. Assay used: immunoSEQ multiplex PCR; TCRdb lists only in-frame clones, some missing. The table lists over 200,000 clones, almost 90% of them singletons, with roughly 2.8% in the top ten. The sequencing sample was made of PBMCs. These receptors all come from a woman aged 18-35 years in good health and CMV-seronegative. Both conserved end residues are part of each CDR3. D genes are given only for firm matches. The size field is filled for only some rows; it gives once, few, many or a size class.

>once|TRBD1|TRBJ2-5|TRBV30
CAWSVPRGLGETQYF
TGTGCCTGGAGTGTACCCAGGGGGCTGGGGGAGACCCAGTACTTC
>.|.|TRBJ2-7|TRBV7-8
CASREGQSSYEQYF
TGTGCCAGCAGGGAGGGACAGTCCTCCTACGAGCAGTACTTC
>few|.|TRBJ2-7|TRBV4-1
CASSSRFSIPRDSRAHEQYF
TGCGCCAGCAGTTCAAGATTTTCGATACCCCGGGACTCGCGTGCCCACGAGCAGTACTTC
>once|TRBD2|TRBJ2-7|TRBV19
CASSIWASGRASDEQHF
TGTGCCAGTAGTATCTGGGCTAGCGGGAGGGCCAGCGACGAGCAGCACTTC
>.|TRBD1|TRBJ2-7|TRBV7-6
CASSLGGQGPYEQYF
TGTGCCAGCAGCTTAGGAGGACAGGGACCCTACGAGCAGTACTTC
>.|.|TRBJ2-5|TRBV25-1
CASRIGNQETQYF
TGTGCCAGCAGAATCGGTAACCAAGAGACCCAGTACTTC
>.|TRBD1|TRBJ1-3|TRBV9
CASSPRLGTGSRIFGNTIYF
TGTGCCAGCAGCCCTCGGCTTGGGACAGGTAGTCGTATTTTTGGAAACACCATATATTTT
>.|TRBD2|TRBJ2-7|TRBV7-9
CASSAGTSGTYEQYF
TGTGCCAGCAGCGCCGGGACTAGCGGAACCTACGAGCAGTACTTC
>.|.|TRBJ1-2|TRBV2
CASRPEGDGGGYTF
TGTGCCAGCAGGCCAGAAGGGGATGGTGGCGGCTACACCTTC
>.|TRBD2|TRBJ2-1|TRBV14
CASSHLPGLAGRSSYNEQFF
TGTGCCAGCAGCCACCTGCCGGGGCTAGCGGGAAGGAGCTCCTACAATGAGCAGTTCTTC
>few|.|TRBJ2-7|TRBV18
CASSRVRVYEQYF
TGTGCCAGCTCACGGGTCAGGGTGTACGAGCAGTACTTC
>.|TRBD1|TRBJ2-2|TRBV9
CASSVDRTGSNTGELFF
TGTGCCAGCAGCGTAGATAGGACAGGATCGAACACCGGGGAGCTGTTTTTT
>.|TRBD2|TRBJ2-3|TRBV5-1
CASSTSLAGGTDTQYF
TGCGCCAGCAGCACCTCGCTAGCGGGAGGGACAGATACGCAGTATTTT